The rows below give T cell receptor beta chains drawn from one sample of a study of Ad26.COV2.S vaccination and SARS-CoV-2 variants. Generated by immunoSEQ multiplex PCR, the TCRdb table keeps only in-frame clones and is missing some. The sample contains 500,000 or so clones, about 88% of which appear only once. Sample: peripheral blood, taken in a trial of Ad26.COV2.S vaccine versus placebo. All receptors derive from a person aged 18-60 years who received the Ad26.COV2.S COVID-19 vaccine or a placebo. CDR3s include the opening cysteine and the closing phenylalanine or tryptophan. The D gene is left open where the match is weak. Rows may omit the clone size; those that give it use once, few, many or a size class.

.	TRBV27	TRBJ1-1	.	CASSYQGWGSTEAFF	TGTGCCAGCAGTTACCAGGGATGGGGAAGCACTGAAGCTTTCTTT
TRBD1	TRBV6-1	TRBJ1-1	.	CASSDGRGADTEAFF	TGTGCCAGCAGTGACGGCAGGGGGGCCGACACTGAAGCTTTCTTT
.	TRBV7-3	TRBJ2-3	.	CASSLFPSEGRPYF	TGTGCCAGCAGCTTATTCCCGTCGGAGGGGCGGCCGTATTTT
.	TRBV2	TRBJ1-5	.	CASRSLRGENQPQHF	TGTGCCAGCAGATCACTTCGGGGAGAAAATCAGCCCCAGCATTTT
.	TRBV5-1	TRBJ1-6	.	CASSMGRPNNSPLHF	TGCGCCAGCAGCATGGGACGGCCCAATAATTCACCCCTCCACTTT
.	TRBV6-6	TRBJ2-5	.	CASSYSQETQYF	TGTGCCAGCAGTTACTCTCAGGAGACCCAGTACTTC
.	TRBV7-2	TRBJ2-3	.	CASSPGGLNTDTQYF	TGTGCCAGCAGCCCCGGGGGACTGAACACAGATACGCAGTATTTT
.	TRBV24-1	TRBJ2-1	.	CATSSGALRGQFF	TGTGCCACCTCCTCGGGGGCTCTACGGGGGCAGTTCTTC
.	TRBV2	TRBJ2-5	once	CASERGIQETQYF	TGTGCCAGCGAAAGGGGGATACAAGAGACCCAGTACTTC
.	TRBV4-3	TRBJ1-5	.	CASSQDPGFQPQHF	TGCGCCAGCAGCCAAGATCCGGGGTTTCAGCCCCAGCATTTT
TRBD2	TRBV5-1	TRBJ2-7	.	CASSLVIAGDSYEQYF	TGCGCCAGCAGCTTGGTCATAGCGGGGGACTCCTACGAGCAGTACTTC